Listed here are 27 T cell receptor beta chains from one sample, sequenced in a study of cytomegalovirus exposure and HLA in healthy donors. It was with 60 Vbeta and 13 Jbeta primers that the PCR ran. The method was immunoSEQ multiplex PCR; TCRdb's version includes in-frame clones alone and lacks a portion of them. The sample records about 98,000 clones, roughly two thirds being singletons. Sequencing was done on a sample of PBMCs. The receptors come from a female donor in good health and CMV-seronegative.

This clone was recorded once. The chain combines TRBV6-6 with TRBJ2-7; 9 nucleotides match TRBD1. The germline V gene encodes CDR1 MNHNY and CDR2 SVGAGI (reference sequence). The CDR3 loop spans 14 amino acids. Losses at the gene ends were 6 bases for V and 4 bases for J; bases not matched to a gene: 7. CDR3 sequence (DNA): TGTGCCAGCAGCCTCGGGACAGGGCCATACGAGCAGTACTTC. This translates into CASSLGTGPYEQYF.

The chain combines TRBV18 with TRBJ1-1, with D maybe TRBD1 (6 bases). Trimming stripped 3 bases from V and 5 bases from J, with 16 bases between. This CDR3 contains 15 residues. Germline V gives CDR1 KGHSH, CDR2 LQKENI. Written as DNA, the CDR3 is TGTGCCAGCTCACCTTGGACAGCCCCGGCTACTGAAGCTTTCTTT. The encoded protein is CASSPWTAPATEAFF.

V gene TRBV6-1 combines with J gene TRBJ1-2, with 12 positions matching TRBD1. CDR1 and CDR2 from the germline V gene are MNHNS and SASEGT. CDR3 length equals 15 residues. The junction had 8 bases not matched to a gene; V was cut back by 6 bases and J by 6 bases. The CDR3 coding sequence is TGTGCCAGCAGGTCTCCGGGACAGGGGGCCGATGGCTACACCTTC. Amino acid sequence: CASRSPGQGADGYTF.

The chain employs TRBV7-9 and TRBJ1-1; D is possibly TRBD1 (5 bases). The CDR3 has 12 amino acids. The germline CDR1 and CDR2 sequences are SEHNR and FQNEAQ (reference sequence). V lost 5 bases and J lost 5, with 9 bases in between. The CDR3 protein is CASSHQGTEAFF. In nucleotides, the CDR3 is TGTGCCAGCAGCCACCAGGGAACTGAAGCTTTCTTT.

The V gene is TRBV5-1, the J gene TRBJ2-7; D may be TRBD2 (5 bases). The V and J ends lost 0 bases and 6 bases respectively, with 16 bases between them. CDR1 and CDR2 from the germline V gene are SGHRS and YFSETQ. This CDR3 region has 15 residues. The CDR3 protein is CASSLVGEAVGEQYF. In nucleotides, the CDR3 is TGCGCCAGCAGCTTGGTGGGAGAGGCGGTTGGCGAGCAGTACTTC.

The chain carries TRBV27 and TRBJ2-7; TRBD1 might be the D (5 bases). This CDR3 spans 14 amino acids. Germline assignment: CDR1 MNHEY and CDR2 SMNVEV (reference sequence). The germline V and J ends were trimmed by 10 bases and 4 bases, with 20 bases remaining between them. The CDR3 coding sequence is TGTGCCACTTCAACACAGGCCGGTGGGTACGAGCAGTACTTC. This translates into CATSTQAGGYEQYF.

This clone was seen more than once but under ten times. This chain uses TRBV19 with TRBJ2-7; D perhaps matches TRBD1 (5 bases). From germline, CDR1 is LNHDA and CDR2 SQIVND (reference sequence). V was clipped by 7 bases and J by 5 bases, with 15 bases between them. This CDR3 is built from 13 residues. The CDR3 loop is CASTQTASNEQYF. Here the CDR3 DNA reads TGTGCCAGTACCCAGACAGCTTCCAACGAGCAGTACTTC.

This clone showed up many times. The CDR3 DNA sequence: TGTGCCAGCAGTGATAGAGAAAACACTGAAGCTTTCTTT. It encodes CASSDRENTEAFF. This sequence joins TRBV6-1 and TRBJ1-1; D is ambiguous. Germline assignment: CDR1 MNHNS and CDR2 SASEGT. The CDR3 is 13 amino acids. Trimming pared 3 bases from V and 2 bases from J, leaving 7 bases between.

This sequence joins TRBV4-1 and TRBJ1-5; a weak D match, TRBD1 (6 bases). Per germline, CDR1 MGHRA and CDR2 YSYEKL. Trimming pared 2 bases from V and 0 bases from J, leaving 14 bases between. The CDR3 is made up of 17 amino acids. The CDR3 is CASSQFGTPYSNQPQHF. The DNA of the CDR3 is TGCGCCAGCAGCCAATTCGGGACACCCTATAGCAATCAGCCCCAGCATTTT.

The rearrangement joins TRBV27 to TRBJ2-3; weak D call: TRBD2 (6 bases). The CDR3 is 12 residues long. Germline lookup yields CDR1 MNHEY and CDR2 SMNVEV (reference sequence). Trimming took off 10 bases at V and 6 bases at J, with 14 bases between the two ends. Here the CDR3 reads CATRGARDTQYF. CDR3 DNA sequence: TGTGCCACTCGCGGGGCCCGGGATACGCAGTATTTT.

The rearrangement joins TRBV6-1 to TRBJ2-7; 9 nucleotides align to TRBD1. V dropped 8 bases and J dropped 6; count of bases not matched to a gene: 11. Per germline, CDR1 MNHNS and CDR2 SASEGT. There are 14 residues in the CDR3. The CDR3, as DNA: TGTGCCAGCTGCCGGGACAGGGATAGTGGCGAGCAGTACTTC. Amino acids: CASCRDRDSGEQYF.

This clone was detected once. The rearrangement links TRBV2 to TRBJ2-7; 7 positions agree with TRBD1. There are 14 residues in the CDR3. The junction had 7 bases not matched to a gene; V was cut back by 6 bases and J by 2 bases. Germline V gives CDR1 SNHLY, CDR2 FYNNEI. CDR3: CASSGRGRTYEQYF. Written as DNA, the CDR3 is TGTGCCAGCAGCGGAAGGGGGCGGACCTACGAGCAGTACTTC.

This clone has only one observation. V and J are TRBV9 and TRBJ1-1; D is unclear. V was pared by 0 bases and J by 1 base, with 7 bases between. The CDR3 consists of 14 residues. Germline V gene data show CDR1 as SGDLS and CDR2 as YYNGEE. CDR3 nucleotides: TGTGCCAGCAGCGTAGGTTCTTCGAACACTGAAGCTTTCTTT. Its translation is CASSVGSSNTEAFF.

This clone has more than one count but fewer than ten. The chain links TRBV6-1 to TRBJ2-7; D is possibly TRBD1 (7 bases). Germline V gene data show CDR1 as MNHNS and CDR2 as SASEGT. This CDR3 comprises 15 residues. Trimming pared 2 bases from V and 2 bases from J, leaving 13 bases between. The CDR3 loop reads CASSEWRGQTYEQYF. The CDR3 region has the DNA TGTGCCAGCAGTGAATGGAGGGGGCAGACCTACGAGCAGTACTTC.

This chain joins TRBV30 and TRBJ2-3; 9 nucleotides match TRBD2. The CDR3 is 15 residues long. V trimming: 1 base; J trimming: 2 bases; junction bases outside the gene matches: 4. Germline CDR1 is GTSNPN and CDR2 is SVGIG (reference sequence). Written as DNA, the CDR3 is TGTGCCTGGAGTGGGTTAGCGGGGGACACAGATACGCAGTATTTT. Protein product: CAWSGLAGDTDTQYF.

The genes are TRBV6-5 and TRBJ2-4, with TRBD2 as a possible D gene (5 bases). Germline CDR1 is MNHEY and CDR2 is SVGAGI. V was clipped by 7 bases and J by 5 bases, with 12 bases between them. CDR3 length: 13 amino acids. The CDR3 nucleotides are TGTGCCAGCAACCCGGGGAACCAAAACATTCAGTACTTC. It encodes CASNPGNQNIQYF.

This clone has just a few counts. The chain employs TRBV28 and TRBJ2-1; the D is unclear. CDR3 length: 13 residues. Germline CDR1 is MDHEN and CDR2 is SYDVKM. V was clipped by 7 bases and J by 8 bases, with 15 bases between them. The CDR3 nucleotides are TGTGCCAGCAAGCGTCCAGATCTGGATGAGCAGTTCTTC. It yields the protein CASKRPDLDEQFF.

This clone was observed a handful of times. This chain links TRBV18 with TRBJ1-1; D might be TRBD1 (6 bases). This CDR3 has 15 amino acids. The germline V gene has CDR1 KGHSH and CDR2 LQKENI. V was cut by 2 bases and J by 3 bases, with 13 bases left in between. The CDR3 loop is CASSPRSRGDTEAFF. Here the CDR3 DNA reads TGTGCCAGCTCACCAAGGAGCAGGGGAGACACTGAAGCTTTCTTT.

Notes on this clone: Compared with germline, one end of the junction differs, possibly owing to a read error. The V gene is TRBV6-4, the J gene TRBJ1-2; 7 nucleotides align to TRBD1. There are 13 residues in the CDR3. CDR1 is MRHNA, CDR2 SNTAGT, per germline. CDR3 nucleotide sequence: TGTGCCAGCAGTGGGGGACAGACCTATGACTACACCTTC. Its translation: CASSGGQTYDYTF.

The rearrangement links TRBV5-1 to TRBJ2-2; the D is unclear. CDR1 and CDR2 from the germline V gene are SGHRS and YFSETQ. V lost 2 bases to trimming and J lost 2 bases, with 7 bases between them. The CDR3 length is 14 residues. CDR3 sequence reads: CASSLNFNTGELFF. The CDR3 bases are TGCGCCAGCAGCTTAAACTTTAACACCGGGGAGCTGTTTTTT.

This chain joins TRBV6-1 and TRBJ1-1; no reliable D call. V lost 4 bases and J lost 1, with 7 bases in between. The V gene's germline CDR1 is MNHNS and CDR2 SASEGT. The CDR3 is 13 residues long. The CDR3 bases are TGTGCCAGCAGTGTGCGACAGAACACTGAAGCTTTCTTT. Its protein product is CASSVRQNTEAFF.

The chain combines TRBV7-9 with TRBJ1-1; no clear D gene. V was pared by 0 bases and J by 7 bases, with 3 bases between. The CDR3 spans 11 residues. Germline CDR1 SEHNR, CDR2 FQNEAQ (reference sequence). Here the CDR3 DNA reads TGTGCCAGCAGCTTAGCACTTGAAGCTTTCTTT. Amino acids: CASSLALEAFF.

This clone has only a few counts. V and J are TRBV14 and TRBJ2-1; 14 nucleotides line up with TRBD2. This CDR3 region has 19 residues. Germline CDR1 and CDR2: SGHDN and FVKESK. V dropped 4 bases and J dropped 2; count of bases not matched to a gene: 10. In DNA form, the CDR3 reads TGTGCCAGCAGCCGCGCGACTAGCGGGAGGGCCTTCACCTACAATGAGCAGTTCTTC. Protein sequence: CASSRATSGRAFTYNEQFF. The full variable domain, its missing parts supplied by reference TRBV14 and TRBJ2-1, is EAGVTQFPSHSVIEKGQTVTLRCDPISGHDNLYWYRRVMGKEIKFLLHFVKESKQDESGMPNNRFLAERTGGTYSTLKVQPAELEDSGVYFCASSRATSGRAFTYNEQFFGPGTRLTVL.

The chain couples TRBV5-1 to TRBJ2-2; 9 bases fit TRBD1. The CDR3 has 16 amino acids. Unmatched junction bases numbered 8, after V lost 1 base and J lost 7 bases. Germline V lookup: CDR1 SGHRS, CDR2 YFSETQ. The CDR3 region is CASSLLGDRAYGELFF. The CDR3 region has the DNA TGCGCCAGCAGCTTGCTCGGGGACAGGGCCTACGGGGAGCTGTTTTTT.

This sequence joins TRBV7-9 and TRBJ2-3, with unresolved D. The germline CDR1 and CDR2 sequences are SEHNR and FQNEAQ (reference sequence). The V end was cut by 5 bases, the J end by 2 bases, with 17 bases between. The CDR3 totals 16 residues. CDR3 nucleotides: TGTGCCAGCAGCCCGAATGGTGAGGTACCCACAGATACGCAGTATTTT. This gives the protein CASSPNGEVPTDTQYF.

On this clone: Other DNA sequences in the same sample also yield this CDR3. This chain connects TRBV6-4 to TRBJ2-2; D is unresolved. Trimming removed 3 bases from V and 5 bases from J, with 7 bases in between. The CDR3 runs 13 residues. Per germline, CDR1 MRHNA and CDR2 SNTAGT. CDR3 region: CASSDGATGELFF. As DNA, the CDR3 is TGTGCCAGCAGTGATGGAGCGACCGGGGAGCTGTTTTTT.

V and J are TRBV5-6 and TRBJ2-3; 11 bases are a match to TRBD2. V lost 4 bases, J lost 5 bases, and 6 bases stayed unmatched. CDR1 and CDR2 (germline): SGHDT, YYEEEE. There are 15 residues in the CDR3. The CDR3 region has the DNA TGTGCCAGCAGCGTAGATAGCGGGAGGGTAGATACGCAGTATTTT. Encoded protein: CASSVDSGRVDTQYF.